This T cell receptor (beta chain) was profiled in a study of blood T cell repertoires in COVID-19. Study as a whole: Researchers got acute and convalescent COVID-19 samples from the United States, Italy and Spain. T cells, B-cell-depleted T cells, or PBMCs supplied cDNA or gDNA.

In the authors' methods: How many nucleated cells were present was estimated from reference gene primer amplification. Assay: immunoSEQ multiplex PCR; the TCRdb copy retains only in-frame clones and omits some. The V and J calls and clone size come from that table; D and trimming were worked out from the DNA. Here the sample spans under 250,000 clones, 88% being singletons. The V and J ends lost 2 bases and 0 bases respectively, with 11 bases between them. Germline CDR1 and CDR2: SNHLY and FYNNEI. The CDR3 covers 16 residues. The receptor's source is a man in his forties with acute or convalescent COVID-19. Specimen: peripheral blood. The gene calls are TRBV2 and TRBJ2-4; TRBD2 might be the D (5 bases). The DNA for the CDR3 is TGTGCCAGCAGTGAATTGTTAGCGTTAGCCAAAAACATTCAGTACTTC. Amino acid sequence: CASSELLALAKNIQYF.